The 19 T cell receptor beta chains below were found in one sample sequenced in a study of blood T cell repertoires in COVID-19. Profiled with immunoSEQ multiplex PCR; TCRdb holds only in-frame clones, not every one. The profile shows some 220,000 clones, 65% to 90% of them singletons. The specimen sequenced was peripheral blood. Receptors were obtained from a man aged 50 or older with active or convalescent COVID-19.

The rearrangement joins TRBV29-1 to TRBJ1-1; 9 bases map to TRBD1. After removal of 6 bases from V and 1 base from J, the junction contained 6 bases not matched to a gene. The germline gives CDR1 SQVTM, CDR2 ANQGSEA. The CDR3 sequence is 14 residues long. This CDR3 reads CSVGQGDGNTEAFF. DNA for the CDR3: TGCAGCGTGGGACAGGGCGATGGGAACACTGAAGCTTTCTTT.

The chain links TRBV9 to TRBJ1-4, with 10 nucleotides matching TRBD1. From germline, CDR1 is SGDLS and CDR2 YYNGEE. With V trimmed by 0 bases and J by 4 bases, 6 bases remained unmatched. The CDR3 extends over 17 amino acids. CDR3 amino acids: CASSVEGTGVLNEKLFF. In nucleotides, the CDR3 is TGTGCCAGCAGCGTAGAGGGGACAGGGGTCCTTAATGAAAAACTGTTTTTT. Complete variable domain (other parts from reference TRBV9 and TRBJ1-4): DSGVTQTPKHLITATGQRVTLRCSPRSGDLSVYWYQQSLDQGLQFLIQYYNGEERAKGNILERFSAQQFPDLHSELNLSSLELGDSALYFCASSVEGTGVLNEKLFFGSGTQLSVL.

The CDR3 protein is CAISEPSGEETQYF. The CDR3 DNA sequence: TGTGCCATCAGTGAGCCTAGCGGGGAAGAGACCCAGTACTTC. The chain links TRBV10-3 to TRBJ2-5; TRBD2 aligns across 9 bases. The junction had 1 base not matched to a gene; V was cut back by 2 bases and J by 3 bases. This CDR3 comprises 14 residues. Looked up from germline, CDR1 is ENHRY and CDR2 is SYGVKD.

The chain is built from TRBV7-9 and TRBJ2-1; TRBD1 matches 8 bases. V was clipped by 1 base and J by 3 bases; unmatched bases: 2. Germline V gene sequence: CDR1 SEHNR, CDR2 FQNEAQ (reference sequence). This CDR3 is built from 15 residues. The CDR3 here is CASSLGGTGYNEQFF. In nucleotides, the CDR3 is TGTGCCAGCAGCTTAGGTGGGACAGGCTACAATGAGCAGTTCTTC.

The J gene is TRBJ2-5, the V gene TRBV27; no firm D call. Germline V CDR1 and CDR2: MNHEY, SMNVEV (reference sequence). This CDR3 has 14 residues. V lost 0 bases and J lost 5, with 10 bases in between. CDR3 amino acids: CASSLSGPAETQYF. CDR3 DNA: TGTGCCAGCAGTTTATCTGGGCCGGCGGAGACCCAGTACTTC.

The chain uses TRBV27 and TRBJ1-3; D is unresolved. CDR1 and CDR2 from the germline V gene are MNHEY and SMNVEV (reference sequence). The CDR3 totals 14 residues. Trimming removed 3 bases at V and 0 bases at J, with 6 bases between. The CDR3 is CASSLGRSGNTIYF. The CDR3 DNA follows: TGTGCCAGCAGTTTGGGCCGCTCTGGAAACACCATATATTTT.

V and J are TRBV9 and TRBJ2-1; TRBD2 agrees at 13 bases. Trimming cost V 4 bases and J 3 bases; bases outside gene matches: 7. This CDR3 is 17 amino acids long. Germline V gene lookup returns CDR1 SGDLS and CDR2 YYNGEE. Written as DNA, the CDR3 is TGTGCCAGCAGCCCAACTAGCGGGAGGGCCGGCTACAATGAGCAGTTCTTC. Translated, it gives CASSPTSGRAGYNEQFF.

The genes are TRBV21-1 and TRBJ1-6; TRBD1, the table's D call, lacks a check against the DNA. TRBV21-1 is noted as a pseudogene. This CDR3 is 17 amino acids long. In DNA form, the CDR3 reads TGTGCCAGCATCACAAGAGCTCCGGGACAGGGCGATTCACCCCTCCACTTT. It codes for CASITRAPGQGDSPLHF.

This clone appeared a few times. The J gene is TRBJ2-2, the V gene TRBV3-1 (or the pseudogene TRBV3-2), with D unresolved. From germline, CDR1 is LGHDT and CDR2 YNNKEL (reference sequence). CDR3 length: 14 amino acids. The ends were cut back, 2 bases at V and 6 bases at J, with 10 bases in the middle. The CDR3 region is CASSQFMAAGELFF. In DNA, the CDR3 is TGTGCCAGCAGCCAATTCATGGCGGCCGGGGAGCTGTTTTTT.

This chain connects TRBV6-5 to TRBJ1-5; 8 bases match TRBD1. V was pared by 7 bases and J by 0 bases, with 5 bases of the junction left unmatched. The V gene's germline CDR1 is MNHEY and CDR2 SVGAGI. This CDR3 contains 15 residues. The CDR3 reads CASKTGAYSNQPQHF. The CDR3 region has the DNA TGTGCCAGCAAGACAGGGGCCTATAGCAATCAGCCCCAGCATTTT.

V is TRBV7-9 and J is TRBJ1-5; D ambiguous. The CDR3 consists of 13 residues. Per the germline V gene, CDR1 is SEHNR and CDR2 is FQNEAQ (reference sequence). The V end lost 4 bases, the J end lost 6 bases, and 10 bases lay between the germline ends. The CDR3 region has the DNA TGTGCCAGCAGCTCAGATCGCCCTCAGCCCCAGCATTTT. This gives the protein CASSSDRPQPQHF.

This rearrangement joins TRBV19 to TRBJ2-2, with D maybe TRBD2 (6 bases). The germline CDR1 and CDR2 sequences are LNHDA and SQIVND (reference sequence). CDR3 length: 15 residues. Trimming stripped 0 bases from V and 3 bases from J, with 8 bases between. The DNA of the CDR3 is TGTGCCAGTAGTATAGAAGGGACTCACACCGGGGAGCTGTTTTTT. It codes for CASSIEGTHTGELFF. The full variable domain, completed using reference TRBV19 and TRBJ2-2, is DGGITQSPKYLFRKEGQNVTLSCEQNLNHDAMYWYRQDPGQGLRLIYYSQIVNDFQKGDIAEGYSVSREKKESFPLTVTSAQKNPTAFYLCASSIEGTHTGELFFGEGSRLTVL.

The V and J genes are TRBV20-1 and TRBJ1-6; TRBD1 aligns across 8 bases. The trim removed 3 bases at V and 8 bases at J, leaving 6 bases unmatched. The CDR3 covers 14 residues. Looked up from germline, CDR1 is DFQATT and CDR2 is SNEGSKA (reference sequence). CDR3 nucleotides: TGCAGTGCTAGTGGCAGGGGGCCGGATTCACCCCTCCACTTT. Translated, it gives CSASGRGPDSPLHF.

The chain joins TRBV18 to TRBJ2-3; no firm D call. The germline V and J ends were trimmed by 6 bases and 1 base, with 14 bases remaining between them. The length of the CDR3 is 15 residues. Germline V gives CDR1 KGHSH, CDR2 LQKENI. CDR3 nucleotide sequence: TGTGCCAGCTCCCTTCTTACCGAGCGCACAGATACGCAGTATTTT. This encodes CASSLLTERTDTQYF. Looking up the rest from reference TRBV18 and TRBJ2-3 gives the full variable domain: NAGVMQNPRHLVRRRGQEARLRCSPMKGHSHVYWYRQLPEEGLKFMVYLQKENIIDESGMPKERFSAEFPKEGPSILRIQQVVRGDSAAYFCASSLLTERTDTQYFGPGTRLTVL.

V usage is TRBV18 and J usage is TRBJ2-3; TRBD1 might be the D (5 bases). The germline V gene encodes CDR1 KGHSH and CDR2 LQKENI. The CDR3 covers 14 residues. V lost 2 bases and J lost 6, with 12 bases in between. CDR3 DNA: TGTGCCAGCTCACCAAACGACAGCCGGGATACGCAGTATTTT. Amino acids: CASSPNDSRDTQYF.

V and J are TRBV15 and TRBJ2-4; D perhaps matches TRBD1 (6 bases). The V end lost 1 base, the J end lost 9 bases, and 13 bases lay between the germline ends. CDR1 and CDR2 (germline): LNHNV, YYDKDF (reference sequence). The CDR3 covers 14 residues. The CDR3 protein is CATSRGRTEGIQYF. The DNA for the CDR3 is TGTGCCACCAGCAGAGGTAGGACAGAGGGCATTCAGTACTTC.

The CDR3 region is CASSLQTGVKEYTQYF. In DNA, the CDR3 is TGCGCCAGCAGCCTGCAGACAGGGGTCAAAGAGTATACGCAGTATTTT. This chain links TRBV4-3 with TRBJ2-3; 8 bases agree with TRBD1. With 4 bases clipped from V and 7 bases from J, the junction kept 13 bases outside the gene matches. CDR1 LGHNA and CDR2 YSLEER come from the germline V gene. The CDR3 contains 16 residues.

V gene TRBV19 combines with J gene TRBJ2-3; TRBD2 might be the D (5 bases). V gave up 2 bases and J gave up 4 bases, with 13 bases separating them. CDR3 length: 15 amino acids. Germline CDR1 reads LNHDA; CDR2 reads SQIVND (reference sequence). In DNA form, the CDR3 reads TGTGCCAGTAGTATATTTGCGGGCTGGGCAGATACGCAGTATTTT. Its translation: CASSIFAGWADTQYF.

V is TRBV20-1 and J is TRBJ1-1; no definite D call. V lost 4 bases and J 6 bases, leaving 9 bases between the germline ends. Germline CDR1 DFQATT, CDR2 SNEGSKA (reference sequence). The CDR3 consists of 11 residues. The CDR3 bases are TGCAGTGCTAAATTCACTGCTGAAGCTTTCTTT. Protein product: CSAKFTAEAFF.